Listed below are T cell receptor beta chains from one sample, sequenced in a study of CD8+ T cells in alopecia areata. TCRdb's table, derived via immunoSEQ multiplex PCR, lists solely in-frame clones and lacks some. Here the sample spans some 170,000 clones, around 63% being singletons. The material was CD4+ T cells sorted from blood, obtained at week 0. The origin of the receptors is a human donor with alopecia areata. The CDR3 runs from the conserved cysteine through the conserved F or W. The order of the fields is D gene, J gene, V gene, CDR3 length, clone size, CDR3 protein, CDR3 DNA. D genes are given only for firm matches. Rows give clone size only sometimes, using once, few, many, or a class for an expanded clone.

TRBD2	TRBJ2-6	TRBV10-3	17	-	CAISDTRGGSGANVLTF	TGTGCCATCAGTGATACGCGGGGGGGCTCTGGGGCCAACGTCCTGACTTTC
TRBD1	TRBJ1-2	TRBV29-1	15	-	CSVDRTGGPEYGYTF	TGCAGCGTTGATCGGACAGGGGGTCCGGAATATGGCTACACCTTC
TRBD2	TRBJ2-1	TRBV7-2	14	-	CASSTGTSGGPRFF	TGTGCCAGCAGCACCGGGACTAGCGGGGGCCCACGGTTCTTC
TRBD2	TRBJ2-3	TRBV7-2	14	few	CASSLGLAADTQYF	TGTGCCAGCAGCTTAGGACTAGCAGCAGATACGCAGTATTTT
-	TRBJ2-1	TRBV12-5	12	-	CASGLSYNEQFF	TGTGCTAGTGGTTTGTCCTACAATGAGCAGTTCTTC
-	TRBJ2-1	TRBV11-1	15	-	CASSLARVGPNEQFF	TGTGCCAGCAGCTTAGCGCGGGTAGGCCCCAATGAGCAGTTCTTC
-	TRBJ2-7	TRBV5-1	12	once	CASSSDDYEQYF	TGCGCCAGCAGCTCGGACGACTACGAGCAGTACTTC
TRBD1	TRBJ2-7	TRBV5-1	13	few	CASSWDSSYEQYF	TGCGCCAGCAGCTGGGACAGCTCCTACGAGCAGTACTTC
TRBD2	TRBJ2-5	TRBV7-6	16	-	CASSDRLTGGTKTQYF	TGTGCCAGCAGCGATCGACTGACGGGGGGGACGAAGACCCAGTACTTC
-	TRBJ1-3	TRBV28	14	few	CASKVQGSGNTIYF	TGTGCCAGCAAGGTGCAGGGCTCTGGAAACACCATATATTTT
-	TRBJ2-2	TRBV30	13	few	CAWSVLNTGELFF	TGTGCCTGGAGTGTTTTGAACACCGGGGAGCTGTTTTTT
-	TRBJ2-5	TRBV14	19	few	CASSQEWARGTTAKGTQYF	TGTGCCAGCAGCCAAGAATGGGCTCGGGGAACGACCGCCAAAGGGACCCAGTACTTC
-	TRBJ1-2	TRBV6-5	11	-	CAVSGNYGYTF	TGTGCCGTATCAGGGAACTATGGCTACACCTTC
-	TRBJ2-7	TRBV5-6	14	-	CASSFQVGAYEQYF	TGTGCCAGCAGCTTTCAGGTGGGGGCCTACGAGCAGTACTTC
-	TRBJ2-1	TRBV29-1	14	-	CSVERGSSYNEQFF	TGCAGCGTTGAGAGGGGCAGCTCCTACAATGAGCAGTTCTTC
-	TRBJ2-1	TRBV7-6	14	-	CASGAVFPPNEQFF	TGTGCCAGCGGAGCGGTTTTCCCTCCCAATGAGCAGTTCTTC
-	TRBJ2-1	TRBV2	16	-	CASSEFRTAASNEQFF	TGTGCCAGCAGTGAATTCCGGACAGCTGCCTCTAATGAGCAGTTCTTC
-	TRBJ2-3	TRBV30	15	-	CAWSVLGVSTDAQYF	TGTGCCTGGAGTGTATTGGGGGTTAGCACAGATGCGCAGTATTTT
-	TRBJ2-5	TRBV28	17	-	CASSPKVSGNIRETQYF	TGTGCCAGCAGCCCAAAAGTGTCCGGGAACATTAGGGAGACCCAGTACTTC
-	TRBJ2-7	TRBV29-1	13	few	CSVVTLYSYEQYF	TGCAGCGTTGTCACGCTGTACTCCTACGAGCAGTACTTC
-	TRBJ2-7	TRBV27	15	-	CASSLRTESTYEQYF	TGTGCCAGCAGTCTACGGACAGAGTCAACCTACGAGCAGTACTTC
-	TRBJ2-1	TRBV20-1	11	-	CSAPNRNEQFF	TGCAGTGCACCGAACAGGAATGAGCAGTTCTTC
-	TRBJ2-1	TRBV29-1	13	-	CSVAGTTYNEQFF	TGCAGCGTTGCAGGGACAACCTACAATGAGCAGTTCTTC
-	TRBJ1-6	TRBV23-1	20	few	CASSQSEGRLSSSYNSPLHF	TGCGCCAGCAGTCAATCGGAGGGGCGGCTCTCGAGCTCCTATAATTCACCCCTCCACTTT
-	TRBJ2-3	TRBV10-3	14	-	CAIRGPLSTDTQYF	TGTGCCATCAGGGGGCCTCTGAGCACAGATACGCAGTATTTT
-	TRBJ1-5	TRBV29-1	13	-	CSVEGLPNQPQHF	TGCAGCGTTGAAGGTCTACCAAATCAGCCCCAGCATTTT
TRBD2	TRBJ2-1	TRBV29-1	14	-	CSVVRLAGYNEQFF	TGCAGCGTTGTTAGGCTAGCGGGTTACAATGAGCAGTTCTTC
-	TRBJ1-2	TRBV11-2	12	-	CASSRGDYGYTF	TGTGCCAGCAGCAGGGGGGACTATGGCTACACCTTC
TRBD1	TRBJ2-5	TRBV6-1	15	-	CASSAGQGIIETQYF	TGTGCCAGCAGCGCGGGACAGGGGATTATAGAGACCCAGTACTTC
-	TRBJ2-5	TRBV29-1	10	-	CSVQQETQYF	TGCAGCGTCCAACAAGAGACCCAGTACTTC
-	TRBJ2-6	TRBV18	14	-	CASSKGSGANVLTF	TGTGCCAGCTCGAAGGGTTCCGGGGCCAACGTCCTGACTTTC
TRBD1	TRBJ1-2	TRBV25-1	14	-	CASSVADRGYGYTF	TGTGCCAGCAGTGTGGCGGACAGGGGTTATGGCTACACCTTC
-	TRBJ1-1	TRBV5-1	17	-	CASSLQPATFMNTEAFF	TGCGCCAGCAGCTTACAACCGGCGACCTTCATGAACACTGAAGCTTTCTTT
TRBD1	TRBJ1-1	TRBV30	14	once	CACFRGPMNTEAFF	TGTGCCTGTTTCAGGGGGCCCATGAACACTGAAGCTTTCTTT
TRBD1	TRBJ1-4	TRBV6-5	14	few	CASSSGTGEEKLFF	TGTGCCAGCAGCTCTGGGACAGGGGAGGAAAAACTGTTTTTT
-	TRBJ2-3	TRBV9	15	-	CASSPRGTSTDTLYF	TGTGCCAGCAGTCCCCGTGGCACCAGCACAGATACGCTGTATTTT